This TCR beta chain was documented in a study of blood T cell repertoires in COVID-19. Turning to the study itself: The study drew acute and convalescent COVID-19 samples from the United States, Italy and Spain. Sources were T cells, B-cell-depleted T cells, or PBMCs; the material itself was cDNA or gDNA.

V was clipped by 4 bases and J by 4 bases, with 11 bases between them. Germline V gene data show CDR1 as SGHNT and CDR2 as YYREEE (reference sequence). The CDR3 is 14 amino acids. Authors' processing steps: Amplification of reference gene primers was used by the study to estimate nucleated cell counts. Libraries were prepared by immunoSEQ multiplex PCR; TCRdb keeps only in-frame clonotypes and omits some of them. From that table come the V and J calls and clone size; the DNA was used to work out D and trimming. The top ten clones hold under 55% of a sample with under 45,000 clones, 83% of them seen once.

The chain combines TRBV5-4 with TRBJ1-4, with D possibly TRBD1 on 5 matching bases. Source material: peripheral blood. The sequence derives from a woman at least 80 years old with active or convalescent COVID-19. CDR3 residues: CASSGSGFNEKLFF. CDR3 sequence (DNA): TGTGCCAGCAGCGGTTCAGGGTTTAATGAAAAACTGTTTTTT.